This TCR beta chain was recorded in a study of blood T cell repertoires in COVID-19. Clones were sequenced by immunoSEQ multiplex PCR, and TCRdb holds only the in-frame ones, with some missing. The sample consists of a few hundred thousand clones, about 88% of them appearing once. The CDR3 consists of 15 residues. The V gene's germline CDR1 is SGHDT and CDR2 YYEEEE. Trimming removed 4 bases from V and 2 bases from J; junction bases left unmatched: 7. The TCR was taken from a woman aged 45 to 65 with COVID-19, enrolled during active disease. V usage is TRBV5-6 and J usage is TRBJ2-7; 9 bases are a match to TRBD1. The sample taken for sequencing was peripheral blood. The CDR3 region is CASSAGTGRTYEQYV. The CDR3 nucleotides read TGTGCCAGCAGCGCCGGGACAGGGAGAACCTACGAGCAGTACGTC.